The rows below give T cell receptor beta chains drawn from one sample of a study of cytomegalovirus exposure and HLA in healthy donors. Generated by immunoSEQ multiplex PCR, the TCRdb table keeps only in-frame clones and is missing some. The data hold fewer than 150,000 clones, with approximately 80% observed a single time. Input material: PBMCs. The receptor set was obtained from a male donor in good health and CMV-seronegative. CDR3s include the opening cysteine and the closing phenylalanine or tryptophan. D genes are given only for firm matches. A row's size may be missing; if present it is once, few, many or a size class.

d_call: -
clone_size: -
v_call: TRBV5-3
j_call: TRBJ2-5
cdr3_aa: CARSLGGVAAETQYF
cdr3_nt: TGTGCCAGAAGCTTGGGCGGGGTGGCTGCGGAGACCCAGTACTTC

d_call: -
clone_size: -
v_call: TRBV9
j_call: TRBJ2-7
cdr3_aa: CASTPGGESYEQYF
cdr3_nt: TGTGCCAGCACCCCAGGAGGCGAATCCTACGAGCAGTACTTC

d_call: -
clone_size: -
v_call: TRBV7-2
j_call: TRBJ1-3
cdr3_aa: CASSFEYSGNTIYF
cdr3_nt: TGTGCCAGCAGCTTCGAGTACTCTGGAAACACCATATATTTT

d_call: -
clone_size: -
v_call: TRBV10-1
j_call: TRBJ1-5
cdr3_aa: CASRITRENNQPQHF
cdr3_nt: TGCGCCAGCAGGATTACCCGGGAGAACAATCAGCCCCAGCATTTT

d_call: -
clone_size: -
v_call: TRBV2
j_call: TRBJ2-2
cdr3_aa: CASRGVGVRRAQDGELFF
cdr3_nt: TGTGCCAGCAGGGGGGTCGGGGTTCGGAGGGCCCAGGACGGGGAGCTGTTTTTT

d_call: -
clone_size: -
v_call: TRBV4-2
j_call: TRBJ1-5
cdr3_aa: CASSQGRPQPQHF
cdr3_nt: TGTGCCAGCAGCCAGGGGAGGCCCCAGCCCCAGCATTTT

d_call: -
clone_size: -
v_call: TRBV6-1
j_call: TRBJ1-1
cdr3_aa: CASSDRGRTEAFF
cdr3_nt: TGTGCCAGCAGTGACAGGGGCCGGACTGAAGCTTTCTTT

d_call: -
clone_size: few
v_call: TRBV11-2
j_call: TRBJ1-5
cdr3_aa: CASSLTTADNQPQHF
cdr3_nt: TGTGCCAGCAGCTTAACGACAGCCGACAATCAGCCCCAGCATTTT

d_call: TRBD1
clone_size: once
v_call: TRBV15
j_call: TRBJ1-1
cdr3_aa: CATSGALDRGAYEAFF
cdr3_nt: TGTGCCACCAGCGGGGCTTTGGACAGGGGCGCATATGAAGCTTTCTTT

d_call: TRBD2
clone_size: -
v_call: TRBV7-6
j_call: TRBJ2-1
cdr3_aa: CASSPLAGVSYNEQFF
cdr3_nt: TGTGCCAGCAGCCCACTAGCGGGAGTATCCTACAATGAGCAGTTCTTC

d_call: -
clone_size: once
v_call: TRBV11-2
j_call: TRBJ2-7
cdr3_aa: CASSPGGDRLHYEQYF
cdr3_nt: TGTGCCAGCAGCCCAGGAGGGGACAGATTGCACTACGAGCAGTACTTC

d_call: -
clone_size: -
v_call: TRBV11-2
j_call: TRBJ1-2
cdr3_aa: CASSGGLNYGYTF
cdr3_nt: TGTGCCAGCAGCGGGGGCTTAAACTATGGCTACACCTTC

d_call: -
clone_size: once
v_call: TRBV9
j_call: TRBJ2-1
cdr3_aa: CASSDAGLPRNEQFF
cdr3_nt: TGTGCCAGCAGCGACGCGGGACTCCCTCGGAATGAGCAGTTCTTC

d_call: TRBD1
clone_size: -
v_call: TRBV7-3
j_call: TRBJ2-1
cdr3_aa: CASSYDRESHNEQFF
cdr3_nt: TGTGCCAGCAGTTACGACAGGGAATCCCACAATGAGCAGTTCTTC

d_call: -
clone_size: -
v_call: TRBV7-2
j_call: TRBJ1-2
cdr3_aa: CASSLREGTFDGYTF
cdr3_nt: TGTGCCAGCAGCTTACGAGAGGGAACGTTTGATGGCTACACCTTC

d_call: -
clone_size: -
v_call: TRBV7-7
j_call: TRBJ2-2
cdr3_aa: CASSFSNTGELFF
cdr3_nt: TGTGCCAGCAGCTTCTCGAACACCGGGGAGCTGTTTTTT

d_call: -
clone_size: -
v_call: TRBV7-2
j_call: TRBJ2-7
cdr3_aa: CASSQGSAYEQYF
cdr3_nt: TGTGCCAGCAGCCAGGGATCAGCCTACGAGCAGTACTTC

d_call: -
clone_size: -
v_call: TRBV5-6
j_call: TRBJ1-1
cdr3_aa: CASSFPGHLGEAFF
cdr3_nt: TGTGCCAGCAGCTTTCCAGGACATTTAGGTGAAGCTTTCTTT

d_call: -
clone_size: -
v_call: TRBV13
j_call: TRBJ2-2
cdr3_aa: CASSLVATGELFF
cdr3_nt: TGTGCCAGCAGCTTAGTAGCGACCGGGGAGCTGTTTTTT

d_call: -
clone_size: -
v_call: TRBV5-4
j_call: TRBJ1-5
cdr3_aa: CASSSALGGDQPQHF
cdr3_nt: TGTGCCAGCAGCTCAGCTTTAGGGGGGGATCAGCCCCAGCATTTT

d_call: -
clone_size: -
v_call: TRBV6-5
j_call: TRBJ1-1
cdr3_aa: CASTDRFSEAFF
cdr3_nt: TGTGCCAGCACCGACAGGTTTTCTGAAGCTTTCTTT

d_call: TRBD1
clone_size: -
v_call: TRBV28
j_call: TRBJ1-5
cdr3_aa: CASGQGHQPQHF
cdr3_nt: TGTGCCAGTGGACAGGGCCATCAGCCCCAGCATTTT

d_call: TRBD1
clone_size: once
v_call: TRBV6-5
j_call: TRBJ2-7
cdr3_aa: CASTWDRGAYEQYF
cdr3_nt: TGTGCCAGCACGTGGGACAGGGGGGCCTACGAGCAGTACTTC

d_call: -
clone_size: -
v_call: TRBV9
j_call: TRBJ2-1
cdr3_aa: CASSVGAGSGNEQFF
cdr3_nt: TGTGCCAGCAGCGTAGGGGCGGGATCAGGCAATGAGCAGTTCTTC

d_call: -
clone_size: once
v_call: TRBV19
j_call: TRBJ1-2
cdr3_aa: CASSINRSYGYTF
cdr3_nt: TGTGCCAGTAGTATCAACCGGTCCTATGGCTACACCTTC

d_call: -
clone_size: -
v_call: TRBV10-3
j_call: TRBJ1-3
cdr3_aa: CASRAGSSSGNTIYF
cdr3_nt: TGTGCCTCGAGGGCGGGGAGCAGCTCTGGAAACACCATATATTTT

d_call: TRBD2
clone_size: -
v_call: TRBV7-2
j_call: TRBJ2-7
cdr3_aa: CASSLYGTSGTYEQYF
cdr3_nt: TGTGCCAGCAGCTTATACGGGACTAGCGGAACTTACGAGCAGTACTTC

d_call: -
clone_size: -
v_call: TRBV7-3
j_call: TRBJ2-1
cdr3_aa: CASSTTAPNEQFF
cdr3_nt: TGTGCCAGCAGCACTACGGCCCCAAATGAGCAGTTCTTC

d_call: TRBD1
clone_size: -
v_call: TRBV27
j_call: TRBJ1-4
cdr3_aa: CASDRGQGEKLFF
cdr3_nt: TGTGCCAGCGACAGGGGGCAAGGAGAAAAACTGTTTTTT

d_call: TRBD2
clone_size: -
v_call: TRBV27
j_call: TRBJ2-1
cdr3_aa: CASSSPSLAGYNNEQFF
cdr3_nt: TGTGCCAGCAGTTCCCCCTCACTAGCGGGATACAACAATGAGCAGTTCTTC

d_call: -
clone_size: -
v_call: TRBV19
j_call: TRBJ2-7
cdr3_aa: CASSDPRGAGHEQYF
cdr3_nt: TGTGCCAGTAGTGACCCCCGGGGGGCAGGTCACGAGCAGTACTTC

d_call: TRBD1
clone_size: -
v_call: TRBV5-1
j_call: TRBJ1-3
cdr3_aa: CASSFQSGGTGNTIYF
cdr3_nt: TGCGCCAGCAGCTTCCAATCAGGGGGCACTGGAAACACCATATATTTT

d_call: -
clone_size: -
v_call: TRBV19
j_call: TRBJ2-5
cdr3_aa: CASRTAEQETQYF
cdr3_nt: TGTGCCAGCCGGACTGCCGAGCAAGAGACCCAGTACTTC

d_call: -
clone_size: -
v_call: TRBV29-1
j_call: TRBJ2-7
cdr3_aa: CSVEGDRSSYEQYF
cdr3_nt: TGCAGCGTTGAAGGAGACAGAAGCTCCTACGAGCAGTACTTC

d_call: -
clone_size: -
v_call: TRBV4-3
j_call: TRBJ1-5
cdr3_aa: CASSQDPGYSNQPQHF
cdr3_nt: TGCGCCAGCAGCCAAGATCCGGGGTACAGCAATCAGCCCCAGCATTTT

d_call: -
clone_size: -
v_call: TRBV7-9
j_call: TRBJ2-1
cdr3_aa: CASTLSPGSEQFF
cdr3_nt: TGTGCCAGCACCTTAAGCCCGGGGAGTGAGCAGTTCTTC

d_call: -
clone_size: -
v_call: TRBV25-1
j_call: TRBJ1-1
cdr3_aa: CASSWGLNTEAFF
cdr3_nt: TGTGCCAGCAGTTGGGGCCTGAACACTGAAGCTTTCTTT

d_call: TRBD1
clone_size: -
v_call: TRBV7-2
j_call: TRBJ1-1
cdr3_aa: CASSLTGGSGTEAFF
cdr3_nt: TGTGCCAGCAGCTTAACAGGGGGCTCGGGCACTGAAGCTTTCTTT

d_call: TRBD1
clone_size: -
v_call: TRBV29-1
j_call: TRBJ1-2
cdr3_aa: CSVVTGGDGYTF
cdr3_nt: TGCAGCGTGGTCACAGGGGGCGACGGCTACACCTTC

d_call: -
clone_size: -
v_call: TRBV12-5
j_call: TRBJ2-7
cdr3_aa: CASGRQGGEQYF
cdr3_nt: TGTGCTAGTGGTCGCCAGGGAGGCGAGCAGTACTTC

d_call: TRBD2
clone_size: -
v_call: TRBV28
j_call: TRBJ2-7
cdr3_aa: CASSLWGTSGAYEQYF
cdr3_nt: TGTGCCAGCAGTTTATGGGGGACTAGCGGGGCCTACGAGCAGTACTTC

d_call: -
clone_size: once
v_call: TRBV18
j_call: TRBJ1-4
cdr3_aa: CASSPPGNRGEKLFF
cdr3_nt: TGTGCCAGCTCACCACCTGGTAACCGGGGGGAAAAACTGTTTTTT

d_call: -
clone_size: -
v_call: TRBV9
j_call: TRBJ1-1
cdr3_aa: CASSEYGDTEAFF
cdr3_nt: TGTGCCAGCAGCGAGTACGGTGACACTGAAGCTTTCTTT

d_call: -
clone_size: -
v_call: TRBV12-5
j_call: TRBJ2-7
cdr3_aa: CASGSQLNFSRGEQYF
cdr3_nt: TGTGCTAGTGGTTCTCAACTTAATTTTTCTCGGGGGGAGCAGTACTTC

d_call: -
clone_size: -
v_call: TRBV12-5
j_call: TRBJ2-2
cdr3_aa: CASEPSAARDTGELFF
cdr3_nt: TGTGCTAGTGAACCCTCCGCTGCCCGGGACACCGGGGAGCTGTTTTTT

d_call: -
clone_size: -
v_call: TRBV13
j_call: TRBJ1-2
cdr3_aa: CASSLGTVSNYGYTF
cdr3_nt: TGTGCCAGCAGCTTAGGGACAGTCAGTAACTATGGCTACACCTTC

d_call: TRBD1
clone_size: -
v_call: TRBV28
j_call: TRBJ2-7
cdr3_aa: CASSLPPQGNLYEQYF
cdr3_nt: TGTGCCAGCAGTTTACCCCCACAGGGGAACCTCTACGAGCAGTACTTC

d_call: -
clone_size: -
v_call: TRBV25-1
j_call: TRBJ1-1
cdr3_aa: CASGGARGTEAFF
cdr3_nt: TGTGCCAGCGGAGGGGCGCGGGGCACTGAAGCTTTCTTT

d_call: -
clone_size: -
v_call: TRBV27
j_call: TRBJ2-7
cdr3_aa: CASSPQVFYEQYF
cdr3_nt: TGTGCCAGCAGTCCACAGGTATTTTACGAGCAGTACTTC

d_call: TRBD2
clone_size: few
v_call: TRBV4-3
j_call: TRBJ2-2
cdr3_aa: CASSQSTSGITGELFF
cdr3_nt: TGCGCCAGCAGCCAGTCGACTAGCGGGATTACCGGGGAGCTGTTTTTT

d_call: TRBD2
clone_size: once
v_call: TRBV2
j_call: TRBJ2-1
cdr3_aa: CASSAPGTSGRPGRNEQFF
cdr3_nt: TGTGCCAGCAGCGCCCCCGGGACTAGCGGGAGGCCAGGTCGCAATGAGCAGTTCTTC

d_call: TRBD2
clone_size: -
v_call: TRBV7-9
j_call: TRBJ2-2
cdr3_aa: CASSDGRSGELFF
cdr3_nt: TGTGCCAGCAGCGACGGGAGGTCCGGGGAGCTGTTTTTT

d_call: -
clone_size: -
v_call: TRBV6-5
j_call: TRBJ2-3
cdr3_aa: CASRPKRSRTDTQYF
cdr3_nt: TGTGCCAGCAGGCCGAAAAGGAGCCGCACAGATACGCAGTATTTT

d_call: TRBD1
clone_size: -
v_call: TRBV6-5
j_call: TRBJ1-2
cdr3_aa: CASRETGANYGYTF
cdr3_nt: TGTGCCAGCAGAGAAACAGGGGCTAACTATGGCTACACCTTC

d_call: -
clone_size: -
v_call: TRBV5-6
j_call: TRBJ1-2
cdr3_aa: CASSLASGGGYTF
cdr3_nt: TGTGCCAGCAGCTTGGCGTCTGGCGGGGGCTACACCTTC

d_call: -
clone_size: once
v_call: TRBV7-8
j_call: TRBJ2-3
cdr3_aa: CASSLLRAGASTDTQYF
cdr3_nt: TGTGCCAGCAGCTTATTAAGGGCAGGGGCTAGCACAGATACGCAGTATTTT

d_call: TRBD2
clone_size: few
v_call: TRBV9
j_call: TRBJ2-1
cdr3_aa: CASSVGGTSRYNEQFF
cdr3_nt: TGTGCCAGCAGCGTAGGGGGGACTAGCAGATACAATGAGCAGTTCTTC

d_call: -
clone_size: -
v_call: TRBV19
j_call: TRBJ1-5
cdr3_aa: CASSIYSGSRQPQHF
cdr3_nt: TGTGCCAGTAGTATCTATTCAGGGTCCCGGCAGCCCCAGCATTTT

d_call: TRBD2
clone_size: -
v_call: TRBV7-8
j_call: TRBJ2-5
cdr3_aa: CASSLVPGTSSQETQYF
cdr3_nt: TGTGCCAGCAGCTTAGTTCCCGGGACTAGCAGCCAAGAGACCCAGTACTTC